This T cell receptor beta chain was recovered during a study of T cell responses to AZD1222 COVID-19 vaccine. The method was immunoSEQ multiplex PCR; TCRdb's version includes in-frame clones alone and lacks a portion of them. Among around 130,000 clones listed, approximately 88% were seen once. Germline CDR1 and CDR2: MDHEN and SYDVKM. The V and J ends lost 6 bases and 7 bases respectively, with 21 bases between them. This CDR3 region has 16 residues. The source is an adult in good health. Sequencing used peripheral blood, obtained on day 0 of AZD1222 vaccination. V gene TRBV28 combines with J gene TRBJ2-2; possibly TRBD1 for D (6 bases). The CDR3 loop is CASSQFRGPGGGELFF. The CDR3 nucleotides are TGTGCCAGCAGCCAATTCAGGGGCCCCGGTGGCGGGGAGCTGTTTTTT.